A selection of T cell receptor beta chains follows, all from one sample in a study of identical twins. TCRdb re-derived calls from the 5' RACE reads in MiXCR, one entry per CDR3 protein. The sample consists of 500,000 or so distinct CDR3 sequences, 14% of them appearing once. Separately, the same data were catalogued under a study of yellow fever vaccine responses in identical twins.

The sample taken for sequencing was CD4+ T cells sorted from blood. The receptors here all came from a woman under 30 in good health. Both conserved end residues are part of each CDR3. The D gene is left open where the match is weak. Not all rows give a size; the values are once, few, many and, for expanded clones, a class.

v_gene	d_gene	abundance	j_gene	CDR3nt	CDR3aa
TRBV19	TRBD1	-	TRBJ2-2	TGTGCCAGTAGTAACACCGGGACAGGGGGCCCAACCGGGGAGCTGTTTTTT	CASSNTGTGGPTGELFF
TRBV7-6	-	-	TRBJ2-7	TGTGCCAGCAGCTTAGTTGGGGCTGACGAGCAGTACTTC	CASSLVGADEQYF
TRBV25-1	TRBD1	-	TRBJ1-4	TGTGCCAGCAGTGGGAACAGGGGAACTAATGAAAAACTGTTTTTT	CASSGNRGTNEKLFF
TRBV20-1	TRBD1	-	TRBJ1-1	TGCAGTGCTCCTCGACAGGGGAGGGCTGAAGCTTTCTTT	CSAPRQGRAEAFF
TRBV6-5	-	few	TRBJ1-3	TGTGCCAGCAGTTACTCGAGGATCGGAAACACCATATATTTT	CASSYSRIGNTIYF
TRBV4-3	-	few	TRBJ2-1	TGCGCCAGCAGCCAAGGTCTCTTGGGCTCCTACAATGAGCAGTTCTTC	CASSQGLLGSYNEQFF
TRBV6-6	-	many	TRBJ2-2	TGTGCCAGCACCAGACTTTACACCGGGGAGCTGTTTTTT	CASTRLYTGELFF
TRBV5-1	-	few	TRBJ2-3	TGCGCCAGCAGCGCCCAGGGGACTACGCAGTATTTT	CASSAQGTTQYF
TRBV6-2/TRBV6-3	TRBD2	few	TRBJ2-2	TGTGCCAGCAGTTATTTAAGGCTAGCGGGAGTTACGAACACCGGGGAGCTGTTTTTT	CASSYLRLAGVTNTGELFF
TRBV29-1	TRBD2	-	TRBJ2-3	TGCAGCGTTGAAGATGGGGGGGTCGGGCAGTATTTT	CSVEDGGVGQYF
TRBV25-1	-	-	TRBJ2-7	TGTGCCAGCAGACCTCGTTACACCTCCTACGAGCAGTACTTC	CASRPRYTSYEQYF
TRBV29-1	-	many	TRBJ2-3	TGCAGCACCGTGGACAGACCTTCCGCAGATACGCAGTATTTT	CSTVDRPSADTQYF
TRBV2	-	few	TRBJ2-2	TGTGCCAGCAGTGAAACCTCACCCGGGGAGCTGTTTTTT	CASSETSPGELFF